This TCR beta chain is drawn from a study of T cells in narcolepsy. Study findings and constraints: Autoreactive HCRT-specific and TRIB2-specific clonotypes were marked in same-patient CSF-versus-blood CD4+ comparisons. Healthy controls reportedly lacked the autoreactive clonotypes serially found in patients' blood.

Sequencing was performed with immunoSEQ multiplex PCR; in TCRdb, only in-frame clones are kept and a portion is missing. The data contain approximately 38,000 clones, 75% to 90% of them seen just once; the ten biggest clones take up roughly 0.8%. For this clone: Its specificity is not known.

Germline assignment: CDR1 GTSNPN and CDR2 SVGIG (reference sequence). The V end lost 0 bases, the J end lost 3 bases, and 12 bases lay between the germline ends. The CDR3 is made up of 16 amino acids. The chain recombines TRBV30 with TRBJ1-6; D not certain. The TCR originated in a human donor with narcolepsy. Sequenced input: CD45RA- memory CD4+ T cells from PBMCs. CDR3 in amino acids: CAWSVIRPGYNSPLHF. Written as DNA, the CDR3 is TGTGCCTGGAGTGTTATTCGTCCGGGCTATAATTCACCCCTCCACTTT.